This TCR beta chain is from a study of shared clonotypes between healthy human individuals. Deep level was the assay's run setting. This table comes from immunoSEQ multiplex PCR, and its TCRdb copy is limited to in-frame clones, with some not included. This sample carries around 720,000 clones, around 73% of them seen once, and the ten largest clones take around 2%. The CDR3 has 15 residues. Germline V gene sequence: CDR1 SNHLY, CDR2 FYNNEI. The J segment lost 5 bases and the V segment lost 6 bases, leaving 4 bases of the junction unmatched. The origin of this receptor is a woman aged 25 to 39 in good health. The source material was memory CD4+ T cells sorted from blood. Subset described: CD45RA-negative fraction. J is TRBJ1-6 and V is TRBV2, with 10 bases that match TRBD1. The CDR3 coding sequence is TGTGCCAGCAGCGTGGGGACAGGGGATAATTCACCCCTCCACTTT. Translated, it gives CASSVGTGDNSPLHF.